The rows below give T cell receptor beta chains drawn from one sample of a study of T-cell reconstitution after alpha-beta-depleted transplantation in children. TCRdb re-derived calls from the PCR reads in MiXCR, one entry per CDR3 protein. The data show about 500,000 distinct CDR3 sequences, 30% to 35% seen once. The sample in question was PBMCs from the stem cell graft donor, obtained from the stem cell graft. The receptors were gathered from a human donor who donated a stem cell graft to a child with aplastic anemia. CDR3s include the opening cysteine and the closing phenylalanine or tryptophan.

CDR3 protein,V gene,J gene
CSVNGRRSTDTQYF,TRBV20-1,TRBJ2-3
CSVVPTNTEAFF,TRBV29-1,TRBJ1-1
CSARGAYSGANVLTF,TRBV20-1,TRBJ2-6
CASRRGAGGLNTEAFF,TRBV7-9,TRBJ1-1
CSVEVAGLETEAFF,TRBV29-1,TRBJ1-1
CASTTTESNYGYTF,TRBV12-3/TRBV12-4,TRBJ1-2
CASRLTGAGSEQYF,TRBV25-1,TRBJ2-7
CASSLASMETQYF,TRBV5-1,TRBJ2-5
CASSYQGQGAQPQHF,TRBV6-5,TRBJ1-5
CSARGEGPETQYF,TRBV20-1,TRBJ2-5
CASSLGGGPNEKLFF,TRBV7-2,TRBJ1-4
CSVDAGTGLTGELFF,TRBV29-1,TRBJ2-2
CASSQGTETQYF,TRBV12-3/TRBV12-4,TRBJ2-5
CAWSPGIQGDGYTF,TRBV30,TRBJ1-2
CSARVEEKLFF,TRBV20-1,TRBJ1-4
CATVSSYNEQFF,TRBV28,TRBJ2-1
CASSFFISRDTQYF,TRBV7-9,TRBJ2-3
CSAPFPQGRTEAFF,TRBV20-1,TRBJ1-1
CASSRTVPQETQYF,TRBV5-1,TRBJ2-5
CASSLEIAGVETQYF,TRBV7-6,TRBJ2-5
CASSLGHSTTGELFF,TRBV7-9,TRBJ2-2
CASSLFSLSSYNEQFF,TRBV5-6,TRBJ2-1
CASSPTGVYTEAFF,TRBV18,TRBJ1-1
CATSARDGSPLHF,TRBV24-1,TRBJ1-6
CSARVSGRANEQFF,TRBV20-1,TRBJ2-1
CASKSTGLGAYNEQFF,TRBV6-2/TRBV6-3,TRBJ2-1
CASSLVGGQGNEQFF,TRBV18,TRBJ2-1
CASSQGGGELFF,TRBV7-6,TRBJ2-2
CASSFAGNHQPQHF,TRBV12-3/TRBV12-4,TRBJ1-5
CASSPEPGLAGDSQFF,TRBV5-5,TRBJ2-1
CSAYRSDKNIQYF,TRBV20-1,TRBJ2-4
CSARGQTGLSSEQFF,TRBV20-1,TRBJ2-1
CASGSDRGGEQFF,TRBV12-5,TRBJ2-1
CSARPTPGLAGVPRNEQFF,TRBV20-1,TRBJ2-1
CSARDRYVSNQPQHF,TRBV20-1,TRBJ1-5
CASRLGLNEQFF,TRBV6-5,TRBJ2-1
CASRQGGMNTEAFF,TRBV25-1,TRBJ1-1
CASSEATGDYVEQFF,TRBV6-1,TRBJ2-1
CSVVRTQETQYF,TRBV29-1,TRBJ2-5
CAWGTGGNQPQHF,TRBV30,TRBJ1-5
CASRTLAGFTDTQYF,TRBV12-3/TRBV12-4,TRBJ2-3
CSARDSGRNTEAFF,TRBV20-1,TRBJ1-1
CASSPRTGGGGLPLHF,TRBV6-1,TRBJ1-6
CASSLGGAGTDTQYF,TRBV7-2,TRBJ2-3
CASSQDRRDSEQFF,TRBV4-3,TRBJ2-1
CASSRGLLGDRGANEQFF,TRBV5-6,TRBJ2-1